This T cell receptor beta chain was sequenced during a study of cytomegalovirus exposure and HLA in healthy donors. This clone occurred once. Its antigen is unidentified. Researchers ran the PCR with 60 Vbeta and 13 Jbeta primers. The method was immunoSEQ multiplex PCR; TCRdb's version includes in-frame clones alone and lacks a portion of them. Here the sample spans fewer than 120,000 clones, more than 70% being singletons. This CDR3 region has 20 residues. Trimming pared 4 bases from V and 3 bases from J, leaving 34 bases between. The germline V gene encodes CDR1 SQVTM and CDR2 ANQGSEA. Findings of the study overall: Despite most TCR sequences being rare, some public TCRs occurred in many donors.

This receptor was taken from a woman aged 55-69 years in good health and CMV-seropositive. The sequenced sample consisted of PBMCs. The chain employs TRBV29-1 and TRBJ2-7; D is perhaps TRBD2 (6 bases). CDR3 bases: TGCAGCGTTGCCGGGGCCCCTCAGGTAACTACGACTAGTAAGTACTACGAGCAGTACTTC. Protein product: CSVAGAPQVTTTSKYYEQYF.